This TCR beta chain stems from a study of blood T cell repertoires in COVID-19. Background on the study: Samples came from the United States, Italy and Spain, spanning acute and convalescent COVID-19.

This clone was counted a single time. Other DNA sequences in this specimen translate into the identical CDR3. The CDR3 is 12 amino acids. CDR1 is LGHDT, CDR2 YNNKEL, per germline (reference sequence). Trimming removed 4 bases at V and 8 bases at J, with 6 bases between. Authors' analysis steps: For nucleated cells, counts were estimated from reference gene primer amplification. Profiled with immunoSEQ multiplex PCR; TCRdb holds only in-frame clones, not every one. That table gives V, J and clone size, and the DNA gave D and trimming. The sample has about 430,000 clones, roughly 90% seen once. Enrollment of patients from Seattle took place during active infection, with longitudinal follow-up.

The origin of this receptor is a man aged 18 to 35 with COVID-19, enrolled during active disease. The sequencing input was peripheral blood. J is TRBJ1-6 and V is TRBV3-1 (or the pseudogene TRBV3-2), with D unclear. The CDR3 DNA is TGTGCCAGCAGCCTGAGGGATTCACCCCTCCACTTT. Amino acids: CASSLRDSPLHF.